This T cell receptor (beta chain) derives from a study of CD8 T cells in ankylosing spondylitis. Study results and limitations: Reactive arthritis synovial fluid and blood previously showed some of these motif variants. Reportedly, significant enrichment of disease-linked clones occurred in matched ankylosing spondylitis synovial fluid. There was a TCR beta motif, made of 7 or 8 highly homologous variants, that appeared characteristic of ankylosing spondylitis blood.

CDR3 length: 14 amino acids. V was shortened by 0 bases and J by 4 bases, with 8 bases between the two germline ends. Germline V lookup: CDR1 MGHRA, CDR2 YSYEKL. TCRdb passed the 5' RACE reads through MiXCR, listing each CDR3 protein once. The table has around 490,000 distinct CDR3 sequences, about 5.2% seen once. A note on this clonotype: Its antigen remains unidentified.

Sequencing was done on a sample of blood, either unsorted or a sorted T cell fraction (not recorded which). J is TRBJ2-3 and V is TRBV4-1; D remains unclear. This receptor was identified in a male donor with ankylosing spondylitis. CDR3 bases: TGCGCCAGCAGCCAAGAACCCAGTTCAGATACGCAGTATTTT. It yields the protein CASSQEPSSDTQYF.